This T cell receptor beta chain emerged from a study of PD-L1 blockade in urothelial cancer. Study summary: Of under 30 patients, around 25 were males with bladder-origin urothelial cancer. Blood analysis took place 3 weeks (second dose) and 6 weeks after treatment start. Study findings and constraints: The study found that durable-benefit patients expanded tumor-associated blood clones more at 3 weeks.

A word on this clone: Its cognate antigen is unknown.

Data came from immunoSEQ multiplex PCR; TCRdb stores just in-frame clones and leaves some out. This table has 20,000 to 30,000 clones, approximately 86% appearing once. The study enrolled patients with locally advanced or metastatic urothelial carcinoma. The specimen was PBMCs, collected around atezolizumab (anti-PD-L1) treatment. This sequence was found in a man in his fifties or sixties with urothelial cancer.

Here the CDR3 reads CASSRGQGATNEQFF. CDR3 sequence (DNA): TGTGCCAGCAGCAGGGGACAGGGGGCGACGAATGAGCAGTTCTTC. The chain couples TRBV11-2 to TRBJ2-1; TRBD1 aligns across 12 bases. This CDR3 has 15 amino acids. Germline V gene data show CDR1 as SGHAT and CDR2 as FQNNGV. V trimming: 5 bases; J trimming: 7 bases; junction bases outside the gene matches: 6. The complete variable domain, with remaining parts taken from reference TRBV11-2 and TRBJ2-1, reads EAGVAQSPRYKIIEKRQSVAFWCNPISGHATLYWYQQILGQGPKLLIQFQNNGVVDDSQLPKDRFSAERLKGVDSTLKIQPAKLEDSAVYLCASSRGQGATNEQFFGPGTRLTVL.